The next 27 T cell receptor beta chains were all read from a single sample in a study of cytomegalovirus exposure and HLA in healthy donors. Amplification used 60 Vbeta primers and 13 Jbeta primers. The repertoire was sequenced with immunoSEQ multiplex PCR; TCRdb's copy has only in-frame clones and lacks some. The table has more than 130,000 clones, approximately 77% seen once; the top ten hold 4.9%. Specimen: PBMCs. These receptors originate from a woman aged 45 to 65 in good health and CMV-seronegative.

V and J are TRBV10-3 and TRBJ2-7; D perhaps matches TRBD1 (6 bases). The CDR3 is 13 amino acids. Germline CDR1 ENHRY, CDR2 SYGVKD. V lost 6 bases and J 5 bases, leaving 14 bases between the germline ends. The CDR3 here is CAIRDRSTNEQYF. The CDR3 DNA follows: TGTGCCATCAGAGACAGGAGCACGAACGAGCAGTACTTC.

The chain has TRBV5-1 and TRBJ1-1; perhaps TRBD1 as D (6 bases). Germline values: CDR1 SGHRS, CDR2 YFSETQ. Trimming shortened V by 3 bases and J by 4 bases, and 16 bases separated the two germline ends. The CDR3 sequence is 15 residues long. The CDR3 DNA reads TGCGCCAGCAGCTCGCAGGGGATCTCAAGCACTGAAGCTTTCTTT. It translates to CASSSQGISSTEAFF.

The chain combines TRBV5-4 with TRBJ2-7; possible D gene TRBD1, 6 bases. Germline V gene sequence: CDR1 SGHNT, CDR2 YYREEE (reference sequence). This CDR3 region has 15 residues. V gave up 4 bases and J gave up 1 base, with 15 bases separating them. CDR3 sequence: CASSADPDSSYEQYF. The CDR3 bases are TGTGCCAGCAGCGCGGACCCGGACAGTTCCTACGAGCAGTACTTC.

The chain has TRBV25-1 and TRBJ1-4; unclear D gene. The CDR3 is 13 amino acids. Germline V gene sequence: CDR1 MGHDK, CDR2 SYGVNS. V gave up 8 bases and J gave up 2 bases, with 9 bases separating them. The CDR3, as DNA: TGTGCCAGCGCTGTGGGCACTAATGAAAAACTGTTTTTT. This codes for CASAVGTNEKLFF.

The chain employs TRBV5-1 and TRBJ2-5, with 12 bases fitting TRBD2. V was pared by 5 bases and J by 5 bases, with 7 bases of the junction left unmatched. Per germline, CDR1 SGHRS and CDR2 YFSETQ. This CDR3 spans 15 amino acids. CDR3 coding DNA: TGCGCCAGCAGACCCTCTAGCGGGGGGGTTGAGACCCAGTACTTC. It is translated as CASRPSSGGVETQYF.

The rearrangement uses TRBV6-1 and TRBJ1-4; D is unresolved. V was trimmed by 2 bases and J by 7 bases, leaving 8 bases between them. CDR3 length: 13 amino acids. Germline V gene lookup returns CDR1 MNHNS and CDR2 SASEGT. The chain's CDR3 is CASSEYPGEKLFF. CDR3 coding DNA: TGTGCCAGCAGTGAATATCCGGGTGAAAAACTGTTTTTT.

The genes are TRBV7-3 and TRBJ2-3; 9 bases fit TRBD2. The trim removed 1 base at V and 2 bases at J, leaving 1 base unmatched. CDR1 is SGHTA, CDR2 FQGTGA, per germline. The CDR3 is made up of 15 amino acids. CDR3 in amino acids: CASSLIAGATDTQYF. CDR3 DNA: TGTGCCAGCAGCTTAATAGCGGGGGCCACAGATACGCAGTATTTT.

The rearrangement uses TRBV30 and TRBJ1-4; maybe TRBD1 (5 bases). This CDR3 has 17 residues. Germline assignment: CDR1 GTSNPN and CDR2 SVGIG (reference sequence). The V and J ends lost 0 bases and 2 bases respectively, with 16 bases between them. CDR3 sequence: CAWSVGAGARTNEKLFF. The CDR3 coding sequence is TGTGCCTGGAGTGTAGGGGCAGGAGCTCGCACTAATGAAAAACTGTTTTTT.

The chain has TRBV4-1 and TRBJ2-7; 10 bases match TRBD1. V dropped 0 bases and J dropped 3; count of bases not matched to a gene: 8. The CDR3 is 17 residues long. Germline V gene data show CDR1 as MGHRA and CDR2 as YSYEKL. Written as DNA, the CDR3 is TGCGCCAGCAGCCAAGAACCGGGACAGGGGTCAGGCTACGAGCAGTACTTC. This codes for CASSQEPGQGSGYEQYF.

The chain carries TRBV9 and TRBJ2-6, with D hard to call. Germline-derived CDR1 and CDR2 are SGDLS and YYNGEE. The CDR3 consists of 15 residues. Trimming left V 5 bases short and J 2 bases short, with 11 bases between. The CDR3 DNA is TGTGCCAGCAGTGCGACTTCGGCTGGGGCCAACGTCCTGACTTTC. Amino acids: CASSATSAGANVLTF.

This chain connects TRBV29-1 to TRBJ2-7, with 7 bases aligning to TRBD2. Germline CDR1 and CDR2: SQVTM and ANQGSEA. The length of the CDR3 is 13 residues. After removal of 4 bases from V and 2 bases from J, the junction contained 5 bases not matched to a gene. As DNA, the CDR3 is TGCAGCGTTGCCGGGGGGTCCACCTACGAGCAGTACTTC. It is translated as CSVAGGSTYEQYF.

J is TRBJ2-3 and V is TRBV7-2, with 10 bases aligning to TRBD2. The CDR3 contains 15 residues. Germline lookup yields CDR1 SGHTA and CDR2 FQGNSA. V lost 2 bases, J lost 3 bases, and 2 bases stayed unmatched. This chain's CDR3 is CASSLQAGGTDTQYF. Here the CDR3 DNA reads TGTGCCAGCAGCTTACAAGCGGGGGGGACAGATACGCAGTATTTT.

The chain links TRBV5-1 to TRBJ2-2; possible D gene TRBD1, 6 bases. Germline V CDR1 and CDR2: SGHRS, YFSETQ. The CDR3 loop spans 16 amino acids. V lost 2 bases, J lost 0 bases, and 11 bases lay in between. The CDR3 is CASSLQGNTNTGELFF. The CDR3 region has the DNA TGCGCCAGCAGCTTACAGGGAAATACGAACACCGGGGAGCTGTTTTTT. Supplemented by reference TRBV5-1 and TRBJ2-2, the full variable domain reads KAGVTQTPRYLIKTRGQQVTLSCSPISGHRSVSWYQQTPGQGLQFLFEYFSETQRNKGNFPGRFSGRQFSNSRSEMNVSTLELGDSALYLCASSLQGNTNTGELFFGEGSRLTVL.

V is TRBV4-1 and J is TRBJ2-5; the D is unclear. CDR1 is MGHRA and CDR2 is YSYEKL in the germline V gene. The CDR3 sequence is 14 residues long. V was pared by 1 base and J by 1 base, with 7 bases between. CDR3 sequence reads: CASSQVQLQETQYF. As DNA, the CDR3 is TGCGCCAGCAGCCAAGTACAGCTCCAAGAGACCCAGTACTTC.

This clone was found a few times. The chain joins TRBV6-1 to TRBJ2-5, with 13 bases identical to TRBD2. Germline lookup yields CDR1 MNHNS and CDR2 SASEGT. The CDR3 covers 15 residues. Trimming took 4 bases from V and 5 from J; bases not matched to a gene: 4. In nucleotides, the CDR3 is TGTGCCAGCAGTGCCCAGACTAGCGGGGGGGAGACCCAGTACTTC. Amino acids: CASSAQTSGGETQYF.

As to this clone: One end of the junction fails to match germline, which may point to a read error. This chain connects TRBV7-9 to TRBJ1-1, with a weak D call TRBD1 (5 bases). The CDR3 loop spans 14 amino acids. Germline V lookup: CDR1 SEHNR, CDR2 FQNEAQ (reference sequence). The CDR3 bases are TGTTCCAGCAGCTGGGGGGGGGTGAACACTGAAGCTTTCTTT. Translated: CSSSWGGVNTEAFF.

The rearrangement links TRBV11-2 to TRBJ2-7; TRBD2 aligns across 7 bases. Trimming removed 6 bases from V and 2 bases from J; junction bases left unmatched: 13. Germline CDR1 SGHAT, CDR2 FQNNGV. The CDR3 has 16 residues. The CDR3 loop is CASSTWSGGPAYEQYF. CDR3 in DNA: TGTGCCAGCAGTACCTGGTCGGGGGGACCCGCCTACGAGCAGTACTTC.

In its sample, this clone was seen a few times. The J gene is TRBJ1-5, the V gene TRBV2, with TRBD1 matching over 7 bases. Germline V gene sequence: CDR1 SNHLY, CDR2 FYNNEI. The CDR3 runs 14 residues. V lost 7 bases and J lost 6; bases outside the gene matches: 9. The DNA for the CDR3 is TGTGCCAGCAACCTACAGGGGACGGGTCAGCCCCAGCATTTT. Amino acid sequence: CASNLQGTGQPQHF. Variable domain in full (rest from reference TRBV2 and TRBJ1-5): EPEVTQTPSHQVTQMGQEVILRCVPISNHLYFYWYRQILGQKVEFLVSFYNNEISEKSEIFDDQFSVERPDGSNFTLKIRSTKLEDSAMYFCASNLQGTGQPQHFGDGTRLSIL.

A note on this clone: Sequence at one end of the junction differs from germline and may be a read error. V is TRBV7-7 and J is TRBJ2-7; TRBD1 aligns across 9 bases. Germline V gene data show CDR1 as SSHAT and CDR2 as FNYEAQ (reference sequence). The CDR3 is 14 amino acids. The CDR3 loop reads CASSPGTGLYEQYF. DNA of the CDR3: TGTGCTAGCAGCCCCGGGACAGGGCTATACGAGCAGTACTTC.

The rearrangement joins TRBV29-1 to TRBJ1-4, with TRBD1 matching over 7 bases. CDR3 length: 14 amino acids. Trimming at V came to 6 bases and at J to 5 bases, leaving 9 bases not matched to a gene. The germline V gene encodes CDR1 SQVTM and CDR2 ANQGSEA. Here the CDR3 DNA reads TGCAGCGTGCAAACAGGGGTCGGAAATGAAAAACTGTTTTTT. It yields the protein CSVQTGVGNEKLFF. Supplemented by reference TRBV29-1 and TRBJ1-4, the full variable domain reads SAVISQKPSRDICQRGTSLTIQCQVDSQVTMMFWYRQQPGQSLTLIATANQGSEATYESGFVIDKFPISRPNLTFSTLTVSNMSPEDSSIYLCSVQTGVGNEKLFFGSGTQLSVL.

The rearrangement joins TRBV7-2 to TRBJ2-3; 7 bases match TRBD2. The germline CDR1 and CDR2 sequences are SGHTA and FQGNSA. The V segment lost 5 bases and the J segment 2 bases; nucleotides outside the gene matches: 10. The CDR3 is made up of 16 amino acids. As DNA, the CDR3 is TGTGCCAGCAGCCCCGGGACTAAAGGCGTCACAGATACGCAGTATTTT. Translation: CASSPGTKGVTDTQYF.

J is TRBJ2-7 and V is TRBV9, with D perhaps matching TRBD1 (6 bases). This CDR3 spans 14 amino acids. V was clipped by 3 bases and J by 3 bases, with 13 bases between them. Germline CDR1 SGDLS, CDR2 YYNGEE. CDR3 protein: CASSGRGPLYEQYF. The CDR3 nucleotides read TGTGCCAGCAGCGGCAGGGGACCGCTCTACGAGCAGTACTTC.

CDR3 DNA: TGTGCCAGCAGCGTAAAGGGACAGGGGGCACGTACTGAAGCTTTCTTT. Its protein is CASSVKGQGARTEAFF. This chain joins TRBV9 and TRBJ1-1; TRBD1 matches at 12 bases. Germline V CDR1 and CDR2: SGDLS, YYNGEE. CDR3 length: 16 amino acids. Trimming at V came to 1 base and at J to 5 bases, leaving 6 bases not matched to a gene.

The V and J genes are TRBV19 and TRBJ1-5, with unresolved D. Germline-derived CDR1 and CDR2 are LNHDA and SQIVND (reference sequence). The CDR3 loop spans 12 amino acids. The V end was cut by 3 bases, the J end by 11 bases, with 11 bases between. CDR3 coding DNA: TGTGCCAGTAGTATGGAGGTTGGAACCCAGCATTTT. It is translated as CASSMEVGTQHF.

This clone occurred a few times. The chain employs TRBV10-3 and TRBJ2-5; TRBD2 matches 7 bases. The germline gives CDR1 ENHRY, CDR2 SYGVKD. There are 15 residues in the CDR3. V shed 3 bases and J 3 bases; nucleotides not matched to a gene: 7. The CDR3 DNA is TGTGCCATCAGTGAAACATCAACTAGCGAAGAGACCCAGTACTTC. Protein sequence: CAISETSTSEETQYF.

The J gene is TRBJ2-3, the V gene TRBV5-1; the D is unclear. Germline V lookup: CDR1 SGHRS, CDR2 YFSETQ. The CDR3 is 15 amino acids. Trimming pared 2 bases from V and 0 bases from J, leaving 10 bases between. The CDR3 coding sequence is TGCGCCAGCAGCTTACAGACCCCGAGCACAGATACGCAGTATTTT. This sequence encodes CASSLQTPSTDTQYF.

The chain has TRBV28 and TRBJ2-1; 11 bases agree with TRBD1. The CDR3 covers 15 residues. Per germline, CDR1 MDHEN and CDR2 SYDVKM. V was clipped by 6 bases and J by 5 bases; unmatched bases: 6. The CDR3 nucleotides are TGTGCCAGCAGGGAAGGGACAGGGGGGCACAATGAGCAGTTCTTC. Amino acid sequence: CASREGTGGHNEQFF.